The text below deals with one T cell receptor (beta chain). Antigen specificity is unknown. The record originates from a study of OX40 agonist ivuxolimab in advanced cancers. Study-level information: Melanoma, hepatocellular carcinoma, head and neck or renal cell cancer occurred in dose-escalation patients. Earlier anti-PD-1, anti-PD-L1 or anti-CTLA-4 therapy was permitted; over 35% had received some.

CDR1 and CDR2 (germline): SGHDT, YYEEEE. V lost 3 bases and J 4 bases, leaving 13 bases between the germline ends. This CDR3 is 14 amino acids long. Whole-study findings and limits: In CD8+ T cells, expanded clones were on average more numerous than in CD4+.

The repertoire was sequenced with immunoSEQ multiplex PCR; TCRdb's copy has only in-frame clones and lacks some. In the table there are roughly 41,000 clones, approximately 83% of which are singletons. Patients with a history of autoimmune disease or on systemic immunosuppression were excluded. This specimen consisted of CD4+ or CD8+ T cells sorted from blood, obtained in a trial of the OX40 agonist ivuxolimab. The receptor comes from an adult with an advanced solid tumor such as melanoma, head and neck, liver or kidney cancer. The chain links TRBV5-6 to TRBJ1-2; D remains unclear. Written as DNA, the CDR3 is TGTGCCAGCAGCTCGATCAGGAGTCCCTATGGCTACACCTTC. Its protein product is CASSSIRSPYGYTF.